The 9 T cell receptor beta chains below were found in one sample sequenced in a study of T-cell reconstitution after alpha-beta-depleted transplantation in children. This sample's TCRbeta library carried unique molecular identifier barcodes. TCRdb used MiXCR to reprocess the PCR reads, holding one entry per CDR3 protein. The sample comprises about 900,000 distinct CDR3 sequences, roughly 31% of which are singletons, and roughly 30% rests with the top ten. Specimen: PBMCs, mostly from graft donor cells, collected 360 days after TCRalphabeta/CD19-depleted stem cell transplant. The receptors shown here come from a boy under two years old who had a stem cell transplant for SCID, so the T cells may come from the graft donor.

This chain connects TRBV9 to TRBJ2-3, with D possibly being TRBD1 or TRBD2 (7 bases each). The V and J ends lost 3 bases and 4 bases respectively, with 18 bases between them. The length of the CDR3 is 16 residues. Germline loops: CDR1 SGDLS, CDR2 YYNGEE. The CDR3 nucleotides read TGTGCCAGCAGCGCCCAGGGGGGGGCTGGCGCAGATACGCAGTATTTT. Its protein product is CASSAQGGAGADTQYF.

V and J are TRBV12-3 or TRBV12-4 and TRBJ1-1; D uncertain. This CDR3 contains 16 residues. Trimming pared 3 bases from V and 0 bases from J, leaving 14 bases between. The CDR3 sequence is CASSFRLTSMNTEAFF. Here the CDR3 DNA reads TGTGCCAGCAGTTTTCGCCTCACAAGCATGAACACTGAAGCTTTCTTT.

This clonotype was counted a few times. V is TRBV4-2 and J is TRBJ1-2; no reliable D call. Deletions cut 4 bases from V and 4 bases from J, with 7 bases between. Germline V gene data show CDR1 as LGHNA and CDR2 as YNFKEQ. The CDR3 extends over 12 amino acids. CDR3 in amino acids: CASSPFGYGYTF. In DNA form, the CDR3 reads TGTGCCAGCAGCCCCTTCGGCTATGGCTACACCTTC.

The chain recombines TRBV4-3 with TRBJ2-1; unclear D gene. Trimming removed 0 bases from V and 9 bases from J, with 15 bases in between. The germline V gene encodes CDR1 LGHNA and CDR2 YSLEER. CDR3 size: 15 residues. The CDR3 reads CASSQDFQGGGEQFF. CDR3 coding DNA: TGCGCCAGCAGCCAAGATTTTCAAGGTGGTGGTGAGCAGTTCTTC.

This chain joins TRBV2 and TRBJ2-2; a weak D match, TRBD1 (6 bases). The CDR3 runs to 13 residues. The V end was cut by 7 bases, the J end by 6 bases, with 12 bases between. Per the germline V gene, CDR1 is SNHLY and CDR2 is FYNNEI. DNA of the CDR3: TGTGCCAGCACCGGCGAGGGGGCCGGGGAGCTGTTTTTT. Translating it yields CASTGEGAGELFF.

CDR3: CASSYFLGTGGAQGNEQFF. The CDR3 bases are TGTGCCAGCAGTTACTTCTTAGGGACAGGGGGCGCCCAGGGCAATGAGCAGTTCTTC. The chain has TRBV6-5 and TRBJ2-1; 12 nucleotides line up with TRBD1. J gave up 6 bases and V 1 base, and 13 bases lay outside the gene matches. Looked up from germline, CDR1 is MNHEY and CDR2 is SVGAGI. This CDR3 contains 19 residues.

The CDR3 sequence is CAISAGYGTDTQYF. The DNA of the CDR3 is TGTGCCATCAGTGCAGGTTACGGCACAGATACGCAGTATTTT. The chain joins TRBV10-3 to TRBJ2-3, with D unresolved. The CDR3 contains 14 residues. Germline assignment: CDR1 ENHRY and CDR2 SYGVKD. Trimming stripped 4 bases from V and 1 base from J, with 9 bases between.

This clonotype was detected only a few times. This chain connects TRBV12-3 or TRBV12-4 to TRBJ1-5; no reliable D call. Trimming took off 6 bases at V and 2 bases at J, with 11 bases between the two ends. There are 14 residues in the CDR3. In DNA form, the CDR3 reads TGTGCCAGCAGCCCCGACCCGGGCAATCAGCCCCAGCATTTT. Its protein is CASSPDPGNQPQHF.

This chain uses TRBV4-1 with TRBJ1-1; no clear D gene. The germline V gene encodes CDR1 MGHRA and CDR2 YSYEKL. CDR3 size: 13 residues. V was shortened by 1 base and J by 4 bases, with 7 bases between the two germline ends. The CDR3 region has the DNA TGCGCCAGCAGCCAAGGATGGGGCACTGAAGCTTTCTTT. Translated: CASSQGWGTEAFF.